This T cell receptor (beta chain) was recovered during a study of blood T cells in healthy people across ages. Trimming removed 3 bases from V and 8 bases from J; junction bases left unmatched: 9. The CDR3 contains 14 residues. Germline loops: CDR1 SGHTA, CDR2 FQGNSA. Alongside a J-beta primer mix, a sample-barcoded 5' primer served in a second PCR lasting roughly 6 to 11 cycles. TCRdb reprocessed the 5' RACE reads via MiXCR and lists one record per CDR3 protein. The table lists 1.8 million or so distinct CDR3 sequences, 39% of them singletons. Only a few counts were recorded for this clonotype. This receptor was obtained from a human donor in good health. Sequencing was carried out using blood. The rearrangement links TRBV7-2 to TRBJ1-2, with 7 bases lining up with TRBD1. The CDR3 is CASSFTITGDGYTF. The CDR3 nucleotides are TGTGCCAGCAGCTTCACTATAACAGGGGACGGCTACACCTTC.